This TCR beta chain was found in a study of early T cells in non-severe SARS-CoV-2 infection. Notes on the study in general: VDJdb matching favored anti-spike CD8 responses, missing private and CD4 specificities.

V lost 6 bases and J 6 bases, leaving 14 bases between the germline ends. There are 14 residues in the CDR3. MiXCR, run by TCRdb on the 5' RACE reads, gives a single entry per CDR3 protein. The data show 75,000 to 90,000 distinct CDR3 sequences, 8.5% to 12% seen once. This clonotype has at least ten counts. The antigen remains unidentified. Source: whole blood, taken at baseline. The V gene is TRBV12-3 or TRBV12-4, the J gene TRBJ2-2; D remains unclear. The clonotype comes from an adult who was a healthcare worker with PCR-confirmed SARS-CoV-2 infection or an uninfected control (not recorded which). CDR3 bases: TGTGCCAGCAGCCCGGCCGGGTCCCCCGGGGAGCTGTTTTTT. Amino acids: CASSPAGSPGELFF.